This T cell receptor (beta chain) comes out of a study of cytomegalovirus exposure and HLA in healthy donors. Study outcomes and limitations: TCR sequences were mostly rare, though some public TCRs occurred in many donors. About 90% or about 30% of the time was how often most TCR beta V segments were productive, according to an earlier analysis. The authors enumerated some 160 TCR beta chains as linked to cytomegalovirus.

On this clone: Its matching antigen is unknown.

PCR amplification relied on 60 Vbeta primers (plus 13 Jbeta primers). Clones were sequenced by immunoSEQ multiplex PCR, and TCRdb holds only the in-frame ones, with some missing. This sample carries 160,000 or so clones, around 81% of them seen once, and the ten largest clones take approximately 5%. The sample consisted of PBMCs. The clonotype comes from a woman aged 18-29 years in good health and CMV-seropositive.

The CDR3 is CASSFGLASDTQYF. CDR3 in DNA: TGTGCCAGCAGCTTCGGACTAGCGTCAGATACGCAGTATTTT. The V call is TRBV7-6, the J call TRBJ2-3, with 9 bases aligning to TRBD2. After removal of 3 bases from V and 4 bases from J, the junction contained 2 bases not matched to a gene. Germline CDR1 reads SGHVS; CDR2 reads FNYEAQ. CDR3 length equals 14 residues.